The present T cell receptor (beta chain) was sequenced within a study of T cells in tuberculosis. Study findings and constraints: Cases with active tuberculosis were adults, while controls were adolescents.

The repertoire was sequenced with immunoSEQ multiplex PCR; TCRdb's copy has only in-frame clones and lacks some. The sample records 40,000 to 50,000 clones, about 95% being singletons. This clone has a handful of counts. Its antigen remains unknown. The CDR3 totals 16 residues. Germline V gene lookup returns CDR1 MNHEY and CDR2 SVGAGI. Germline trimming cut 2 bases from V and 4 bases from J; bases unmatched to any gene: 7. The source material was PBMCs. This receptor was obtained from a donor aged 10 to 29 with latent tuberculosis or without tuberculosis infection. The rearrangement joins TRBV6-5 to TRBJ1-2; 10 nucleotides match TRBD1. This CDR3 reads CASSYTRTGGGYGYTF. In DNA form, the CDR3 reads TGTGCCAGCAGTTACACCCGGACAGGGGGTGGCTATGGCTACACCTTC.